This T cell receptor beta chain originates from a study of human T cells and chemical hapten exposure. About the research overall: Doses of diphenylcyclopropenone went to the patients' scalps weekly throughout the roughly 24-week study.

The sample holds a few counts of this clonotype. The CDR3 has 15 amino acids. From germline, CDR1 is MGHRA and CDR2 YSYEKL. Germline trimming cut 1 base from V and 7 bases from J; bases unmatched to any gene: 4. Noted time point: patch test 1, 2 weeks after DPC sensitization. Treatment given: therapeutic diphenylcyclopropenone sensitization with weekly scalp DPC. TCRdb independently ran MiXCR on the RACE reads; one entry per CDR3 protein. The table includes 85,000 to 100,000 distinct CDR3 sequences, around 11% detected once. V usage is TRBV4-1 and J usage is TRBJ2-2, with 9 bases that match TRBD1. Sequenced material: whole blood, taken in connection with sensitization to the hapten diphenylcyclopropenone (DPC). The clonotype originates from a woman between 40 and 55 years old with alopecia areata. Some clones in this sample may be carry-over from other donors' samples. This chain's CDR3 is CASSQGGQGGGELFF. Here the CDR3 DNA reads TGCGCCAGCAGCCAAGGGGGACAGGGCGGCGGGGAGCTGTTTTTT.